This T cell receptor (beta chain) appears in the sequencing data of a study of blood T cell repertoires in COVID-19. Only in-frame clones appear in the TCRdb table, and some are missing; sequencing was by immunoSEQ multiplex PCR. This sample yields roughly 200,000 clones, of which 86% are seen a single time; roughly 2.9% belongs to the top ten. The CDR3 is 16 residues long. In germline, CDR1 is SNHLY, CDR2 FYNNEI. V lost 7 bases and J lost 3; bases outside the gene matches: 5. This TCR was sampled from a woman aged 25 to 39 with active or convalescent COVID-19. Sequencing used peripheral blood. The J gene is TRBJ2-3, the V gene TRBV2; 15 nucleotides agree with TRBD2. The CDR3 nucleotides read TGTGCCAGCATTCGAGGGACTAGCGGGGGGACAGATACGCAGTATTTT. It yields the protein CASIRGTSGGTDTQYF.